The 2 T cell receptor beta chains given below trace back to one sample, sequenced in a study of cytomegalovirus exposure and HLA in healthy donors. 13 Jbeta primers and 60 Vbeta primers were used for the PCR. Clones were sequenced by immunoSEQ multiplex PCR, and TCRdb holds only the in-frame ones, with some missing. This sample has approximately 110,000 clones, with roughly 74% found just once. Sequenced sample: PBMCs. These receptors originate from a woman aged 45-60 years in good health and CMV-seropositive.

The CDR3, as DNA: TGTGCCAGCAGTTACGACAGCTACAATGAGCAGTTCTTC. Translation gives CASSYDSYNEQFF. V and J are TRBV27 and TRBJ2-1, with D possibly TRBD1 on 5 matching bases. V was pared by 4 bases and J by 3 bases, with 7 bases between. This CDR3 contains 13 residues. Germline values: CDR1 MNHEY, CDR2 SMNVEV (reference sequence).

About this clone: At one boundary the junction diverges from the germline segment, which might be a read error. The CDR3 bases are TGTTCCAGCAGCTTTGCCGGTCGTGGTCAGCCCCAGCATTTT. Amino acids: CSSSFAGRGQPQHF. The V gene is TRBV7-9, the J gene TRBJ1-5, with no clear D. The CDR3 totals 14 residues. The germline CDR1 and CDR2 sequences are SEHNR and FQNEAQ (reference sequence).